This T cell receptor beta chain was found in a study of T cell repertoires in urothelial bladder cancer. Across the whole study: A few lesions each were cT0, cTa, cT1, and cT2 or greater. Study-wide results and caveats: Carcinoma specimens had median roughly 2% tumor infiltrating lymphocytes, benign 12%.

V gave up 0 bases and J gave up 10 bases, with 15 bases separating them. Germline V gene sequence: CDR1 LGHNA, CDR2 YSLEER. This CDR3 comprises 14 residues. Only in-frame clones appear in the TCRdb table, and some are missing; sequencing was by immunoSEQ multiplex PCR. The sample yields fewer than 15,000 clones, around three fifths seen once. Remarks on this clone: Its antigen is currently unknown.

The material sequenced was tumor-infiltrating cells from bladder cancer. This receptor was identified in a human donor with urothelial carcinoma. The chain joins TRBV4-3 to TRBJ1-1; D not certain. For the CDR3, the DNA is TGCGCCAGCAGCCAAGAATCGTATGGGTGGGCAGCTTTCTTT. Amino acids: CASSQESYGWAAFF.